The rows below give T cell receptor beta chains drawn from one sample of a study of blood T cell repertoires in COVID-19. Assay used: immunoSEQ multiplex PCR; TCRdb lists only in-frame clones, some missing. The sample includes over 95,000 clones, about 80% seen only once; the top ten take roughly 8.1%. Material: peripheral blood. These receptors originate from a woman aged 35 to 49 with acute or convalescent COVID-19. Each CDR3 is given with its conserved first and last residue. D genes are given only for firm matches. Clone size is stated in some rows and not others, as once, few, many or a class when expanded.

CASIGRGKSSGNTIYF TGTGCCAGTATAGGAAGGGGCAAAAGCTCTGGAAACACCATATATTTT TRBV19 - - TRBJ1-3
CASSIFSRPAGEPQHF TGTGCCAGTAGTATATTTAGTCGGCCCGCGGGGGAGCCCCAGCATTTT TRBV19 - once TRBJ1-5
CASSSGQGGSTEAFF TGTGCCAGCAGCTCCGGACAGGGAGGTAGCACTGAAGCTTTCTTT TRBV7-3 TRBD1 - TRBJ1-1
CASSQLAGGSTGELFF TGCGCCAGCAGCCAACTAGCGGGGGGAAGCACCGGGGAGCTGTTTTTT TRBV4-1 TRBD2 - TRBJ2-2
CASSQNRVVEQYF TGTGCCAGCAGCCAAAACAGGGTGGTCGAGCAGTACTTC TRBV16 - - TRBJ2-7
CASSLGVGDNEQFF TGTGCCAGCAGTCTAGGGGTAGGGGACAATGAGCAGTTCTTC TRBV11-2 - - TRBJ2-1
CASMGTSLPYEQYF TGTGCCAGCATGGGGACTTCACTCCCCTACGAGCAGTACTTC TRBV6-6 - - TRBJ2-7
CASSSYRGLTLHF TGTGCCAGCAGTTCTTACAGGGGCCTCACCCTCCACTTT TRBV12-3/TRBV12-4 TRBD1 - TRBJ1-6
CATSTGQLPPLHF TGTGCCACCAGCACGGGACAGCTTCCACCCCTCCACTTT TRBV15 TRBD1 - TRBJ1-6
CARLYNRSSYNEQFF TGTGCCCGGCTATATAACAGGTCCTCCTACAATGAGCAGTTCTTC TRBV21-1 - - TRBJ2-1
CASSVAGGGANEQYF TGTGCCAGCAGCGTAGCGGGCGGGGGGGCGAACGAGCAGTACTTC TRBV9 TRBD2 - TRBJ2-7
CASSLGTGAYEQYF TGTGCCAGCAGCTTGGGGACAGGCGCATACGAGCAGTACTTC TRBV7-9 TRBD1 many TRBJ2-7